A selection of T cell receptor beta chains follows, all from one sample in a study of monozygotic twins with inflammatory bowel disease. TCRdb re-called the 5' RACE reads, yielding one record per CDR3 amino acid sequence without DNA. The ten top clones account for 5.6%, within a sample of under 350,000 distinct CDR3 sequences. Material for sequencing was blood. Receptor source: a human donor with ulcerative colitis or Crohn's disease, or a healthy co-twin of an affected twin (not recorded which). CDR3s include the opening cysteine and the closing phenylalanine or tryptophan. Clone size, where shown, is once, few, many, or a class for clones that have expanded.

TRBV25-1	NA	TRBJ2-5	CASSDQGRQETQYF
TRBV29-1	NA	TRBJ2-7	CSVPGSKGLGYEQYF
TRBV9	NA	TRBJ2-5	CASSAWWQETQYF
TRBV20-1	NA	TRBJ2-1	CSARGQLYNEQFF
TRBV4-3	NA	TRBJ1-5	CASSQVWGNSNQPQHF
TRBV24-1	NA	TRBJ2-2	CATSDSDRGRWTGELFF
TRBV20-1	NA	TRBJ2-7	CSARVGVYEQYF
TRBV6-1	NA	TRBJ2-2	CASSVRVAGELFF
TRBV12-3/TRBV12-4	NA	TRBJ2-7	CASNFQNSYEQYF
TRBV28	NA	TRBJ2-7	CASSTRTRHEQYF
TRBV7-9	NA	TRBJ2-7	CASSTGFAAAYEQYF
TRBV7-2	NA	TRBJ2-1	CASSANSGRVNEQFF
TRBV29-1	NA	TRBJ2-7	CSVPGTSGVEQYF
TRBV2	NA	TRBJ1-2	CASSGLTGANYGYTF
TRBV15	NA	TRBJ2-7	CATSRDAGTDKQYF
TRBV6-5	NA	TRBJ1-5	CASTSLGGGNQPQHF
TRBV12-3/TRBV12-4	NA	TRBJ2-1	CASSLLGQPYNEQFF
TRBV6-1	NA	TRBJ1-5	CASRDKGYSNQPQHF
TRBV7-8	NA	TRBJ2-7	CASSLAGSSEQYF
TRBV11-2	NA	TRBJ2-1	CASRPLWVSDEQFF
TRBV5-1	NA	TRBJ1-4	CASSADGAGEKLFF
TRBV9	NA	TRBJ2-5	CASSSPLARETQYF
TRBV10-3	large	TRBJ1-5	CAISGVLNRGQPQHF
TRBV2	NA	TRBJ2-3	CASSTRSSFTDTQYF
TRBV7-8	NA	TRBJ2-7	CASSLASLGEGAFYEQYF
TRBV7-9	NA	TRBJ2-3	CASSLVGSSTDTQYF
TRBV28	NA	TRBJ2-2	CASNFGQLNTGELFF
TRBV5-1	NA	TRBJ1-1	CASSLALGSVNTEAFF
TRBV20-1	NA	TRBJ1-5	CSARVPGPTSRQPQHF
TRBV21-1	NA	TRBJ1-1	CASSREGTGTEAFF
TRBV9	NA	TRBJ1-1	CASSVGLPGAEAFF
TRBV21-1	NA	TRBJ2-1	CASSKQGVEQFF
TRBV5-1	NA	TRBJ1-6	CASSLIQGSDSPLHF
TRBV12-3/TRBV12-4	NA	TRBJ2-3	CASSPPGLLTTNTQYF
TRBV10-3	NA	TRBJ2-5	CAIRSGTSTFETQYF
TRBV11-2	NA	TRBJ1-6	CASSLSVIAYNSPLHF
TRBV2	NA	TRBJ2-3	CASSGRGADTQYF
TRBV5-5	NA	TRBJ1-5	CASSLGLRTGSGEPQHF
TRBV4-2	NA	TRBJ2-5	CASSQSAGSVETQYF
TRBV7-9	NA	TRBJ1-5	CASPTRHSNQPQHF
TRBV6-2/TRBV6-3	NA	TRBJ1-1	CASRYRGGTEAFF
TRBV7-2	NA	TRBJ2-1	CASSLELNSYNEQFF
TRBV20-1	NA	TRBJ2-3	CSASALVRSEDTQYF
TRBV7-2	NA	TRBJ1-2	CASSETTGTGSGYTF
TRBV20-1	NA	TRBJ2-6	CSARELGRSGANVLTF
TRBV5-1	NA	TRBJ2-7	CASSLDAGDEQYF
TRBV7-2	NA	TRBJ2-7	CASSLRGAGEQYF
TRBV7-2	NA	TRBJ2-7	CASSFSSGGSYEQYF
TRBV27	NA	TRBJ2-7	CASSFSVRTGLNEQYF
TRBV7-9	NA	TRBJ1-4	CASSRPTDSSRNEKLFF
TRBV12-3/TRBV12-4	NA	TRBJ2-1	CASSQGTGGANEQFF
TRBV12-3/TRBV12-4	NA	TRBJ2-5	CASSRPTLSGETQYF
TRBV7-2	NA	TRBJ2-2	CASSLGQGPTGELFF
TRBV15	NA	TRBJ1-5	CATSRETDRGIGQPQHF
TRBV29-1	NA	TRBJ2-1	CSVGTGSYNEQFF